The 19 T cell receptor beta chains below all came from one sample that was sequenced in a study of blood T cell repertoires in COVID-19. The repertoire was sequenced with immunoSEQ multiplex PCR; TCRdb's copy has only in-frame clones and lacks some. This sample carries fewer than 200,000 clones, 80% to 90% of them seen once, and the ten largest clones take about 3.6%. Sequencing was performed on PBMCs or T cells enriched from blood (not recorded which). The source is a woman between 50 and 59 years old in a cohort exposed to, infected with or recovered from COVID-19 (not recorded which).

This clone showed up just once. The chain uses TRBV28 and TRBJ2-7; 12 bases match TRBD1. The trim removed 7 bases at V and 3 bases at J, leaving 7 bases unmatched. CDR3 length: 15 residues. Germline values: CDR1 MDHEN, CDR2 SYDVKM. The CDR3 loop is CASIGGTGGSYEQYF. For the CDR3, the DNA is TGTGCCAGCATAGGGGGGACAGGGGGCAGCTACGAGCAGTACTTC.

CDR3: CASSSGLAGRSYNEQFF. In nucleotides, the CDR3 is TGTGCCAGCAGTTCCGGACTAGCGGGCCGCTCCTACAATGAGCAGTTCTTC. The gene calls are TRBV9 and TRBJ2-1, with TRBD2 identical over 11 bases. CDR1 is SGDLS and CDR2 is YYNGEE in the germline V gene. After removal of 5 bases from V and 0 bases from J, the junction contained 7 bases not matched to a gene. The CDR3 has 17 residues. Full variable domain (outside the CDR3, taken from reference TRBV9 and TRBJ2-1): DSGVTQTPKHLITATGQRVTLRCSPRSGDLSVYWYQQSLDQGLQFLIQYYNGEERAKGNILERFSAQQFPDLHSELNLSSLELGDSALYFCASSSGLAGRSYNEQFFGPGTRLTVL.

The chain couples TRBV23-1 to TRBJ2-2, with 10 bases matching TRBD2. TRBV23-1 is recorded as an ORF, its role being uncertain. The CDR3 sequence is 16 residues long. V dropped 2 bases and J dropped 6; count of bases not matched to a gene: 6. In DNA, the CDR3 is TGCGCCAGCAGTCAAGTCCAGCGGGGGGGCCCCGGGGAGCTGTTTTTT. Amino acids: CASSQVQRGGPGELFF.

This clone was seen a few times. The V gene is TRBV7-2, the J gene TRBJ1-1; D remains unclear. CDR1 is SGHTA, CDR2 FQGNSA, per germline. The CDR3 sequence is 13 residues long. The V gene lost 1 base and the J gene lost 0 bases, with 3 bases spanning the gap. CDR3 sequence reads: CASSLDLNTEAFF. The DNA of the CDR3 is TGTGCCAGCAGCTTAGACTTGAACACTGAAGCTTTCTTT.

The chain couples TRBV7-9 to TRBJ2-3; 10 bases line up with TRBD1. The CDR3 runs to 13 residues. The V gene end was trimmed by 7 bases and the J gene end by 5 bases; junction bases not matched to a gene: 3. In germline, CDR1 is SEHNR, CDR2 FQNEAQ (reference sequence). The CDR3 loop reads CASKGQGIDTQYF. In DNA form, the CDR3 reads TGTGCCAGCAAGGGACAGGGGATAGATACGCAGTATTTT.

This chain uses TRBV6-6 with TRBJ2-5; 11 positions agree with TRBD1. Germline trimming cut 5 bases from V and 5 bases from J; bases unmatched to any gene: 7. The CDR3 covers 15 residues. CDR1 and CDR2 from the germline V gene are MNHNY and SVGAGI (reference sequence). CDR3 DNA sequence: TGTGCCAGCAGTCGGAGGACAGGGGGCGGGGAGACCCAGTACTTC. It translates to CASSRRTGGGETQYF.

This clone was seen a handful of times. The chain recombines TRBV18 with TRBJ2-5; 11 bases agree with TRBD2. CDR1 and CDR2 (germline): KGHSH, LQKENI. V trimming: 5 bases; J trimming: 3 bases; junction bases outside the gene matches: 2. This CDR3 has 14 residues. CDR3 bases: TGTGCCAGCTCAGCGACTAGCGGGGAAGAGACCCAGTACTTC. Amino acid sequence: CASSATSGEETQYF.

The V call is TRBV27, the J call TRBJ1-1; no clear D gene. V was clipped by 3 bases and J by 2 bases, with 13 bases between them. CDR3 length: 15 residues. Germline-derived CDR1 and CDR2 are MNHEY and SMNVEV (reference sequence). The CDR3 is CASSFRGRQNTEAFF. CDR3 nucleotides: TGTGCCAGCAGTTTCCGAGGGAGACAAAACACTGAAGCTTTCTTT.

V and J are TRBV6-6 and TRBJ1-1; D is ambiguous. The CDR3 runs 15 residues. The V end lost 8 bases, the J end lost 2 bases, and 18 bases lay between the germline ends. Germline CDR1 MNHNY, CDR2 SVGAGI (reference sequence). CDR3 sequence (DNA): TGTGCCAGCCGGCCCCCGGAGGAGTTTAACACTGAAGCTTTCTTT. This translates into CASRPPEEFNTEAFF.

The rearrangement uses TRBV13 and TRBJ1-6, with 11 nucleotides matching TRBD1. After removal of 5 bases from V and 10 bases from J, the junction contained 4 bases not matched to a gene. CDR1 and CDR2 from the germline V gene are PRHDT and FYEKMQ (reference sequence). The CDR3 runs 14 residues. CDR3 DNA: TGTGCCAGCAGCCGCGGGACAGGGGGATCACCCCTCCACTTT. It is translated as CASSRGTGGSPLHF.

As for this clone: The same CDR3 is also encoded by other DNA sequences in this sample. This chain uses TRBV6-5 with TRBJ2-1, with 9 nucleotides matching TRBD2. CDR3 length equals 13 residues. Germline V gene data show CDR1 as MNHEY and CDR2 as SVGAGI. With 6 bases clipped from V and 6 bases from J, the junction kept 3 bases outside the gene matches. CDR3 sequence: CASRASGVNEQFF. CDR3 nucleotide sequence: TGTGCCAGCAGGGCTAGCGGGGTCAATGAGCAGTTCTTC.

V is TRBV3-1 (or the pseudogene TRBV3-2) and J is TRBJ2-5; D remains unclear. V was clipped by 5 bases and J by 5 bases, with 9 bases between them. The CDR3 runs 12 residues. Germline assignment: CDR1 LGHDT and CDR2 YNNKEL (reference sequence). The CDR3 DNA reads TGTGCCAGCAGCGGAGAAGTGGAGACCCAGTACTTC. Its translation: CASSGEVETQYF.

The rearrangement uses TRBV5-1 and TRBJ1-4, with 10 bases identical to TRBD1. J lost 3 bases, V lost 4 bases, and 6 bases had no gene match. The CDR3 totals 16 residues. Germline V gene data show CDR1 as SGHRS and CDR2 as YFSETQ. CDR3: CASSEGQGLSNEKLFF. The DNA of the CDR3 is TGCGCCAGCAGCGAGGGACAGGGGCTATCTAATGAAAAACTGTTTTTT.

This chain links TRBV7-2 with TRBJ1-1, with D uncertain. The CDR3 consists of 13 residues. Trimming stripped 1 base from V and 4 bases from J, with 7 bases between. Germline loops: CDR1 SGHTA, CDR2 FQGNSA. CDR3 amino acids: CASSLGGATEAFF. CDR3 nucleotides: TGTGCCAGCAGCTTAGGAGGAGCCACTGAAGCTTTCTTT.

The chain couples TRBV2 to TRBJ2-3, with no clear D. V lost 2 bases, J lost 2 bases, and 11 bases lay in between. Germline V gene sequence: CDR1 SNHLY, CDR2 FYNNEI. There are 15 residues in the CDR3. The CDR3 nucleotides read TGTGCCAGCAGTGAATACGGGTTCCACACAGATACGCAGTATTTT. Protein product: CASSEYGFHTDTQYF.

The chain uses TRBV11-2 and TRBJ2-1, with TRBD2 identical over 12 bases. Germline trimming cut 7 bases from V and 4 bases from J; bases unmatched to any gene: 5. Germline CDR1 SGHAT, CDR2 FQNNGV. The CDR3 loop spans 15 amino acids. The CDR3 region is CASTGLAGQYNEQFF. The CDR3 DNA sequence: TGTGCCAGCACCGGACTAGCGGGACAATACAATGAGCAGTTCTTC.

V usage is TRBV19 and J usage is TRBJ1-5; 9 positions match TRBD1. The J segment lost 5 bases and the V segment lost 7 bases, leaving 3 bases of the junction unmatched. The CDR3 length is 13 residues. Germline CDR1 is LNHDA and CDR2 is SQIVND (reference sequence). The CDR3, as DNA: TGTGCCAGTACGGGACAGGGATATCAGCCCCAGCATTTT. Amino acid sequence: CASTGQGYQPQHF.

In its sample, this clone was seen a few times. V gene TRBV7-2 combines with J gene TRBJ2-7, with TRBD2 matching over 7 bases. CDR1 is SGHTA and CDR2 is FQGNSA in the germline V gene. The CDR3 is 16 residues long. J lost 2 bases, V lost 1 base, and 8 bases had no gene match. CDR3 protein: CASSLEGSSGAYEQYF. DNA of the CDR3: TGTGCCAGCAGCTTAGAGGGATCTAGCGGAGCCTACGAGCAGTACTTC.

This rearrangement joins TRBV5-1 to TRBJ1-1, with 8 bases matching TRBD1. Trimming removed 4 bases from V and 1 base from J; junction bases left unmatched: 9. The CDR3 is made up of 16 amino acids. CDR1 SGHRS and CDR2 YFSETQ come from the germline V gene. CDR3 sequence reads: CASSPGQGWGNTEAFF. The CDR3 region has the DNA TGCGCCAGCAGCCCCGGACAGGGCTGGGGGAACACTGAAGCTTTCTTT.